This is a list of T cell receptor beta chains from one sample in a study of Graves' ophthalmopathy and Graves' hyperthyroidism. TCRdb re-called the multiplex PCR reads through MiXCR, storing one row per CDR3 protein. The sample yields over a million distinct CDR3 sequences, 36% seen once. The sample consisted of peripheral blood or thyroid tissue (not recorded which). The receptors were sampled from an adult man with Graves' hyperthyroidism. Each CDR3 is given with its conserved first and last residue. D genes are given only for firm matches. Size is omitted from some rows. Given values are once, few, many or a class for expanded clones.

size: -; V: TRBV29-1; D: TRBD1; J: TRBJ2-5; DNA: TGCAGCGCCGACAGGGGAAGAGAGACCCAGTACTTC; CDR3: CSADRGRETQYF
size: many; V: TRBV7-9; D: -; J: TRBJ2-2; DNA: TGTGCCAGCACCCCTTTCACCGGGGAGCTGTTTTTT; CDR3: CASTPFTGELFF
size: -; V: TRBV19; D: -; J: TRBJ2-6; DNA: TGTGCCAGTAGTCCCCGCGGACAGACTTTC; CDR3: CASSPRGQTF
size: few; V: TRBV20-1; D: -; J: TRBJ1-4; DNA: TGCAGTGCCAGAGACGGATTGGACGAAAAACTGTTTTTT; CDR3: CSARDGLDEKLFF
size: -; V: TRBV6-6; D: -; J: TRBJ2-7; DNA: TGTGCCAGCAGTTACGCCAGGGACGAGCAGTACTTC; CDR3: CASSYARDEQYF
size: once; V: TRBV29-1; D: TRBD1; J: TRBJ2-7; DNA: TGCAGCGGGGGACAGGGGGGGGACGAGCAGTACTTC; CDR3: CSGGQGGDEQYF
size: -; V: TRBV10-3; D: -; J: TRBJ2-3; DNA: TGTGCCATCAGTGCGGGAACGGAGATAACGCAGTATTTT; CDR3: CAISAGTEITQYF
size: many; V: TRBV12-3/TRBV12-4; D: -; J: TRBJ1-3; DNA: TGTGCCAGCAGTTTAGCCCCCGCGATCTCTGGAAACACCATATATTTT; CDR3: CASSLAPAISGNTIYF
size: -; V: TRBV4-1; D: -; J: TRBJ1-5; DNA: TGCGCCAGCAGCCAATCGAGGGTGCTCAATCAGCCCCAGCATTTT; CDR3: CASSQSRVLNQPQHF
size: many; V: TRBV15; D: TRBD2; J: TRBJ2-5; DNA: TGTGCCACCAGCAGGTCTAGCGGGGCCAGGGAGGAGACCCAGTACTTC; CDR3: CATSRSSGAREETQYF
size: once; V: TRBV10-3; D: -; J: TRBJ2-6; DNA: TGTGCCAGCAGAGGGCCGAGCTCTGGGGCCAACGTCCTGACTTTC; CDR3: CASRGPSSGANVLTF
size: few; V: TRBV12-3/TRBV12-4; D: -; J: TRBJ2-7; DNA: TGTGCCAGCAGTTTAGGCAGGGCCGTCTCCTACGAGCAGTACTTC; CDR3: CASSLGRAVSYEQYF
size: -; V: TRBV4-3; D: -; J: TRBJ1-2; DNA: TGCGCCAGCAGCCAAGATCAAGGGTCGTCAGGCTATGGCTACACCTTC; CDR3: CASSQDQGSSGYGYTF
size: many; V: TRBV20-1; D: -; J: TRBJ1-1; DNA: TGCAGTGCTAGAGTGCCGGCCGGGGGAATGGTTTCTGAAGCTTTCTTT; CDR3: CSARVPAGGMVSEAFF
size: -; V: TRBV5-8; D: -; J: TRBJ1-1; DNA: TGTGCCAGCAGCAAGTCCCACGAAGCTTTCTTT; CDR3: CASSKSHEAFF
size: -; V: TRBV6-1; D: -; J: TRBJ2-2; DNA: TGTGCCAGCTCAGAGGAGGCACCCGGGGAGCTGTTTTTT; CDR3: CASSEEAPGELFF
size: many; V: TRBV2; D: -; J: TRBJ2-5; DNA: TGTGCCAGCAGTGGTCAAGGGCTAGGTCTAAGCGAGACCCAGTACTTC; CDR3: CASSGQGLGLSETQYF
size: -; V: TRBV15; D: TRBD1; J: TRBJ2-5; DNA: TGTGCCACCAGCAGAGACTCCGGGACAGCCCAAGAGGCCCAGTACTTC; CDR3: CATSRDSGTAQEAQYF
size: -; V: TRBV2; D: -; J: TRBJ1-1; DNA: TGTGCCAGCAGCCCTGGGGGGGCAGTTCGTACTGAAGCTTTCTTT; CDR3: CASSPGGAVRTEAFF
size: -; V: TRBV15; D: -; J: TRBJ1-3; DNA: TGTGCCACCAGCGTGGGGCAGGGCTTTGGAAACACCATATATTTT; CDR3: CATSVGQGFGNTIYF
size: many; V: TRBV5-6; D: TRBD2; J: TRBJ2-7; DNA: TGTGCCAGCAGCTCTAGCGGGAGCAACGAGCAGTACTTC; CDR3: CASSSSGSNEQYF
size: -; V: TRBV10-3; D: TRBD2; J: TRBJ2-2; DNA: TGTGCCATTAGCGGGGCCACCGGGGAGCTGTTTTTT; CDR3: CAISGATGELFF